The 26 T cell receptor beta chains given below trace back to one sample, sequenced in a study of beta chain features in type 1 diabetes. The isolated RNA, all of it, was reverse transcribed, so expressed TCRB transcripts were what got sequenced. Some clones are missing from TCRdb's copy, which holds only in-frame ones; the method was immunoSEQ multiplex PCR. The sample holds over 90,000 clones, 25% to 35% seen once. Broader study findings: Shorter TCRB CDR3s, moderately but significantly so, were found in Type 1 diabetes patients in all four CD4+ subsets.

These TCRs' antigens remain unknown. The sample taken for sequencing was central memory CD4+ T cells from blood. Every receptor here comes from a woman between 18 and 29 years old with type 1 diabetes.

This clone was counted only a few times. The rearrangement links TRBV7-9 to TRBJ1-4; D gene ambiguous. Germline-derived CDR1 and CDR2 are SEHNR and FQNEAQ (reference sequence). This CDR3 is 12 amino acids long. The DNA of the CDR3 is TGTGCGGGCACAGCAACTAATGAAAAACTGTTTTTT. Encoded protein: CAGTATNEKLFF.

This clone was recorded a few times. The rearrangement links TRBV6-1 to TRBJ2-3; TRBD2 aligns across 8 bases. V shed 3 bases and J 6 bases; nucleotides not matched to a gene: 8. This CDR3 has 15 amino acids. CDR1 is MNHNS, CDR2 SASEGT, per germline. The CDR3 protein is CASSDGAGGPDTQYF. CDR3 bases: TGTGCCAGCAGTGACGGGGCGGGAGGACCTGATACGCAGTATTTT.

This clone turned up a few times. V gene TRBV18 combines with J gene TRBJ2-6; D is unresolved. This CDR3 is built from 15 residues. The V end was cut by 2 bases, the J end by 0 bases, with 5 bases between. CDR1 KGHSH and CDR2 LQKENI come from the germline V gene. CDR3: CASSPIGSGANVLTF. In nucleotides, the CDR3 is TGTGCCAGCTCACCAATCGGCTCTGGGGCCAACGTCCTGACTTTC.

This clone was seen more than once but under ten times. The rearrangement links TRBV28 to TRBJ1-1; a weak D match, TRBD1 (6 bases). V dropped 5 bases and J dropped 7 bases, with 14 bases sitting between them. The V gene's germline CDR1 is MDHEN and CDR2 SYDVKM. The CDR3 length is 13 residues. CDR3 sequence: CASSRKGGSEAFF. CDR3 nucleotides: TGTGCCAGCAGTCGGAAAGGGGGAAGTGAAGCTTTCTTT.

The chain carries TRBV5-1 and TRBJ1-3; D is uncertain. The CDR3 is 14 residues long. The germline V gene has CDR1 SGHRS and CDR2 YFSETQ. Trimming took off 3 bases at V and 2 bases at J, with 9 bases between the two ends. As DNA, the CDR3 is TGCGCCAGCAGCTCCTCAGTAACTGGAAACACCATATATTTT. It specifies CASSSSVTGNTIYF.

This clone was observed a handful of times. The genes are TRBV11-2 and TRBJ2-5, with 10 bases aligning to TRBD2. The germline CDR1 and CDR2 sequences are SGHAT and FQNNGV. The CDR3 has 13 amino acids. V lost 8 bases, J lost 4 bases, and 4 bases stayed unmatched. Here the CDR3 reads CASRPSGGETQYF. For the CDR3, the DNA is TGTGCCAGCCGCCCTAGCGGGGGAGAGACCCAGTACTTC. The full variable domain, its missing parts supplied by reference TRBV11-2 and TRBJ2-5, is EAGVAQSPRYKIIEKRQSVAFWCNPISGHATLYWYQQILGQGPKLLIQFQNNGVVDDSQLPKDRFSAERLKGVDSTLKIQPAKLEDSAVYLCASRPSGGETQYFGPGTRLLVL.

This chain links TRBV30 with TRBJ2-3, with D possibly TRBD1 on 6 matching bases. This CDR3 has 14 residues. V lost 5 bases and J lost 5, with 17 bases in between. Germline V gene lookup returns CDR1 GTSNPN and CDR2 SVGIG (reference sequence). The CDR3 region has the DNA TGTGCCTGGCTAACAGGGTTTTCGGGAGATACGCAGTATTTT. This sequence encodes CAWLTGFSGDTQYF.

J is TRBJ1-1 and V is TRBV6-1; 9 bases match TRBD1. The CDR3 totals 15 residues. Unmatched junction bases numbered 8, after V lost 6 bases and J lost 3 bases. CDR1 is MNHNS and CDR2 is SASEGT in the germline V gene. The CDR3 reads CASRQDDRGDTEAFF. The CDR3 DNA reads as TGTGCCAGCAGACAAGATGACAGGGGGGACACTGAAGCTTTCTTT.

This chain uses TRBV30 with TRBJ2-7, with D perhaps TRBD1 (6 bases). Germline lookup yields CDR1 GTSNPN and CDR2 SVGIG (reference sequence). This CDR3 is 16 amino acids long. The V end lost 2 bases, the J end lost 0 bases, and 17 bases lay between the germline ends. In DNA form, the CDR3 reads TGTGCCTGGAGTCCCTCTCGGACAGACCGCTCCTACGAGCAGTACTTC. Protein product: CAWSPSRTDRSYEQYF.

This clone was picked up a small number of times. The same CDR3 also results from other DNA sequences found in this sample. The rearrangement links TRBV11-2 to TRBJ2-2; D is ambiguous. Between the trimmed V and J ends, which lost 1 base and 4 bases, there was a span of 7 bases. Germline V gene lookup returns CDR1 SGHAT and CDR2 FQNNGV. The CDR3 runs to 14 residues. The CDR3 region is CASSLGQITGELFF. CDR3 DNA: TGTGCCAGCAGCTTAGGGCAGATCACCGGGGAGCTGTTTTTT.

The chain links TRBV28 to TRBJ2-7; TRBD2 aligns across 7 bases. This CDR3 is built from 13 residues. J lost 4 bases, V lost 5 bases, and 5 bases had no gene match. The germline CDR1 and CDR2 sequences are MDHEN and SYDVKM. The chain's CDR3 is CASSTLGLYEQYF. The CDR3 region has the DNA TGTGCCAGCAGTACCCTGGGACTATACGAGCAGTACTTC.

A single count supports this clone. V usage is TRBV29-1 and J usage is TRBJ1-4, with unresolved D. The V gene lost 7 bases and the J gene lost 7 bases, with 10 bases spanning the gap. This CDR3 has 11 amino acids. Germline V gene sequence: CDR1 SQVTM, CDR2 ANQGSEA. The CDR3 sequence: CSAGLSEKLFF. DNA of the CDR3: TGCAGCGCCGGTCTAAGTGAAAAACTGTTTTTT.

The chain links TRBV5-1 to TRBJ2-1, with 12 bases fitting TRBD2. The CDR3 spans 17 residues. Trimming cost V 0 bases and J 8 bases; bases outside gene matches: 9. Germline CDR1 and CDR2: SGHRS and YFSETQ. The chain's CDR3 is CASSLGRTSGTGDEQFF. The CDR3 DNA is TGCGCCAGCAGCTTGGGTCGGACTAGCGGGACTGGCGATGAGCAGTTCTTC.

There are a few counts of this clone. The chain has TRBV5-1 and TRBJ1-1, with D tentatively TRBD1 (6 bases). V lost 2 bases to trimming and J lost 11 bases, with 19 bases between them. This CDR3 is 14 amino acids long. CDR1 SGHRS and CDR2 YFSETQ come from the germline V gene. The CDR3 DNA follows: TGCGCCAGCAGCTTTGGGCAACAGGGCGAGGGGGCTTTCTTT. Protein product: CASSFGQQGEGAFF.

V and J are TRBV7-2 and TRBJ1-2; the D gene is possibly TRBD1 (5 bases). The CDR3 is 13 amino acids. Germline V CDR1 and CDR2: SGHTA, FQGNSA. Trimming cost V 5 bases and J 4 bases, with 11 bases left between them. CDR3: CASSPGRGYGYTF. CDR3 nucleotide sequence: TGTGCCAGCAGCCCCGGGAGGGGCTATGGCTACACCTTC.

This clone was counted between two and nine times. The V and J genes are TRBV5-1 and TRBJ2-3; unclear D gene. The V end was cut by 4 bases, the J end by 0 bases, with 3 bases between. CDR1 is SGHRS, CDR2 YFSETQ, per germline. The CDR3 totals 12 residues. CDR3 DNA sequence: TGCGCCAGCAGCCAAAGCACAGATACGCAGTATTTT. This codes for CASSQSTDTQYF. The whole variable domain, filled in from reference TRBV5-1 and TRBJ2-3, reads KAGVTQTPRYLIKTRGQQVTLSCSPISGHRSVSWYQQTPGQGLQFLFEYFSETQRNKGNFPGRFSGRQFSNSRSEMNVSTLELGDSALYLCASSQSTDTQYFGPGTRLTVL.

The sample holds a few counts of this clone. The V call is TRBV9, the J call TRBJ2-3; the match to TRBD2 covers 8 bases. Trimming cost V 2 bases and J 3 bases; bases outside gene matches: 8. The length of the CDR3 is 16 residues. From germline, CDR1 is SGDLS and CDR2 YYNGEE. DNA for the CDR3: TGTGCCAGCAGCGTGGGCGGCGGGAGGAGTACAGATACGCAGTATTTT. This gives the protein CASSVGGGRSTDTQYF.

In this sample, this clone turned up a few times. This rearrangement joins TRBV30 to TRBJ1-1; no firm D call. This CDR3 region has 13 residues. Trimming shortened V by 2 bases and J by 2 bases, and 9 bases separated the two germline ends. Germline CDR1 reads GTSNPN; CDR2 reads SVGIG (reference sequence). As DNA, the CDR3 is TGTGCCTGGAGTAGAGAACTAAACACTGAAGCTTTCTTT. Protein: CAWSRELNTEAFF.

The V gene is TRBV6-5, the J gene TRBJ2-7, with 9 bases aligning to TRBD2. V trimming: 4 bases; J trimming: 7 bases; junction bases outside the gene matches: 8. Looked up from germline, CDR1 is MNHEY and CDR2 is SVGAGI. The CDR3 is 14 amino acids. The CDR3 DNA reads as TGTGCCAGCAGTTCTCGCGGGAGGGCCTCTGAGCAGTACTTC. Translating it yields CASSSRGRASEQYF.

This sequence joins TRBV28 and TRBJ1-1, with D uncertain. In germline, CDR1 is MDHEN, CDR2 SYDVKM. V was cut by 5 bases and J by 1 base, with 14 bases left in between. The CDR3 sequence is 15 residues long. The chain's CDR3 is CASSTTGNPNTEAFF. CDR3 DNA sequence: TGTGCCAGCAGTACGACCGGGAACCCGAACACTGAAGCTTTCTTT.

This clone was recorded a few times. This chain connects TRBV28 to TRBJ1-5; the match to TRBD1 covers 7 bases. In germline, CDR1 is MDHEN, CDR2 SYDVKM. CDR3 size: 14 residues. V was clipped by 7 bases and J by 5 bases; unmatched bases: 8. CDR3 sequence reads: CASIRGVGYQPQHF. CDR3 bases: TGTGCCAGCATCAGGGGGGTAGGATATCAGCCCCAGCATTTT.

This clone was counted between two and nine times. The CDR3 here is CASSSISGSIYNEQFF. DNA of the CDR3: TGTGCCAGCAGTTCCATTAGCGGGAGTATCTACAATGAGCAGTTCTTC. This chain uses TRBV6-5 with TRBJ2-1, with 9 bases lining up with TRBD2. The germline gives CDR1 MNHEY, CDR2 SVGAGI. The CDR3 extends over 16 amino acids. V trimming: 4 bases; J trimming: 3 bases; junction bases outside the gene matches: 7.

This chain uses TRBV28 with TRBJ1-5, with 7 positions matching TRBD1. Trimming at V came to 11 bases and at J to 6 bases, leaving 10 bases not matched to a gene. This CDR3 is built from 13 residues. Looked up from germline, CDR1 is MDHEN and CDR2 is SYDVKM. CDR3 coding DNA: TGTGCCGGGTCGGGACAGTTAAGTCAGCCCCAGCATTTT. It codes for CAGSGQLSQPQHF. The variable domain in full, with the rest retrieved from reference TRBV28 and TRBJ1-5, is DVKVTQSSRYLVKRTGEKVFLECVQDMDHENMFWYRQDPGLGLRLIYFSYDVKMKEKGDIPEGYSVSREKKERFSLILESASTNQTSMYLCAGSGQLSQPQHFGDGTRLSIL.

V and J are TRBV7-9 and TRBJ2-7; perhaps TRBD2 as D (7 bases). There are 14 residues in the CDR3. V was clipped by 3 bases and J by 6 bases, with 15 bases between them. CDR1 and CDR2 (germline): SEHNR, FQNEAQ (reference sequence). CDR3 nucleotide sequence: TGTGCCAGCAGCTTCGGGGGGCAGGTTGGCGAGCAGTACGTC. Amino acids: CASSFGGQVGEQYV.

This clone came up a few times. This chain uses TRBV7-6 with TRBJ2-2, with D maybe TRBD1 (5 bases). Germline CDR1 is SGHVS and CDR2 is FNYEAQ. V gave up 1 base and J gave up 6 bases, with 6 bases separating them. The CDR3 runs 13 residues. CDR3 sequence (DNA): TGTGCCAGCAGCTTAGTGACAGCCGGGGAGCTGTTTTTT. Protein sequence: CASSLVTAGELFF.

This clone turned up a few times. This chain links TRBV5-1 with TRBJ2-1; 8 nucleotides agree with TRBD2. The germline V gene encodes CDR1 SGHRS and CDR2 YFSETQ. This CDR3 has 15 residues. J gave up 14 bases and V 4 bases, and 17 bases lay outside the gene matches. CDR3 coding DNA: TGCGCCAGCAGCGAGGCCGGGACTAGAGGCCCGGCGGAGTTCTTC. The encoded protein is CASSEAGTRGPAEFF.